This T cell receptor beta chain was found in a study of blood T cell repertoires in COVID-19. Study background: Sites in the United States, Italy and Spain provided acute and convalescent COVID-19 samples. T cells, B-cell-depleted T cells, or PBMCs provided the cDNA or gDNA that served as material.

Authors' processing steps: The authors estimated nucleated cell counts from reference gene primer amplification. Sequenced by immunoSEQ multiplex PCR; TCRdb stores in-frame clones only, minus some. V and J calls and clone size come straight from that table; D and trimming were deduced from the DNA. The data hold approximately 170,000 clones, with 88% observed a single time. This CDR3 has 16 amino acids. V lost 2 bases and J 3 bases, leaving 16 bases between the germline ends. The germline V gene has CDR1 MRHNA and CDR2 SNTAGT. Only one count was recorded for this clone. The sequence was obtained from a man aged 55 to 70 with acute or convalescent COVID-19. The chain joins TRBV6-4 to TRBJ2-5; possible D gene TRBD1, 5 bases. Specimen: peripheral blood. The CDR3 bases are TGTGCCAGCAGTGACATTGGCAGGGTTTCGGAAGAGACCCAGTACTTC. The encoded protein is CASSDIGRVSEETQYF.